These 12 T cell receptor beta chains were sequenced from one sample in a study of T cells in Graves' hyperthyroidism and ophthalmopathy. From RNA transcripts, TCR beta CDR3 regions were amplified. HTBI primers were used for first-round RT-PCR of the TCR CDR3. TCRdb re-derived calls from the multiplex PCR reads in MiXCR, one entry per CDR3 protein. The sample has approximately 360,000 distinct CDR3 sequences, approximately 14% seen once. Input material: blood. These receptors were taken from a woman between 18 and 30 years old with Graves' hyperthyroidism that later progressed to Graves' ophthalmopathy.

DNA for the CDR3: TGTGCCAGCAGTTTATTAGCGGGAGGCACCGGGGAGCTGTTTTTT. It yields the protein CASSLLAGGTGELFF. This chain joins TRBV27 and TRBJ2-2, with 10 nucleotides matching TRBD2. Losses at the gene ends were 1 base for V and 4 bases for J; bases not matched to a gene: 0. The germline gives CDR1 MNHEY, CDR2 SMNVEV (reference sequence). The CDR3 has 15 residues.

The chain uses TRBV7-2 and TRBJ2-5; D gene ambiguous. This CDR3 is 15 amino acids long. Per germline, CDR1 SGHTA and CDR2 FQGNSA. V was shortened by 6 bases and J by 2 bases, with 16 bases between the two germline ends. CDR3 DNA sequence: TGTGCCAGCAGTCGTCAGTATGGTCCTCAAGAGACCCAGTACTTC. Its protein product is CASSRQYGPQETQYF.

For the CDR3, the DNA is TGCAGTGCTGTCCCCTCGGTAGCGGGAGGGCCGGGTACGCAGTATTTT. Translating gives CSAVPSVAGGPGTQYF. The chain links TRBV20-1 to TRBJ2-3; 11 nucleotides match TRBD2. Trimming removed 5 bases from V and 8 bases from J; junction bases left unmatched: 15. The CDR3 runs to 16 residues. Germline CDR1 is DFQATT and CDR2 is SNEGSKA (reference sequence).

V and J are TRBV20-1 and TRBJ2-1; 11 nucleotides line up with TRBD1. Germline V lookup: CDR1 DFQATT, CDR2 SNEGSKA (reference sequence). This CDR3 comprises 15 residues. The V and J ends lost 4 bases and 7 bases, in that order; junction bases with no gene match: 9. The CDR3 DNA reads as TGCAGTGCTATGTCCGGGACAGGGGGAGGAAATGAGCAGTTCTTC. It encodes CSAMSGTGGGNEQFF.

The rearrangement joins TRBV5-6 to TRBJ2-4; a weak D match, TRBD2 (6 bases). This CDR3 spans 19 amino acids. V lost 2 bases, J lost 0 bases, and 21 bases lay in between. CDR1 and CDR2 from the germline V gene are SGHDT and YYEEEE. The CDR3 sequence is CASSLNRDRLGLAKNIQYF. In DNA, the CDR3 is TGTGCCAGCAGCTTAAACCGGGACCGACTGGGACTAGCCAAAAACATTCAGTACTTC.

This clonotype showed up many times. This sequence joins TRBV19 and TRBJ1-1; D might be TRBD1 (5 bases). CDR3 length equals 15 residues. Germline V lookup: CDR1 LNHDA, CDR2 SQIVND (reference sequence). Trimming pared 4 bases from V and 0 bases from J, leaving 12 bases between. CDR3 in DNA: TGTGCCAGTAGTACCCACAGGACCCTGAACACTGAAGCTTTCTTT. Translating gives CASSTHRTLNTEAFF.

The V call is TRBV6-2 or TRBV6-3, the J call TRBJ1-5; 8 bases are a match to TRBD1. The trim removed 8 bases at V and 3 bases at J, leaving 15 bases unmatched. The CDR3 loop spans 17 amino acids. Germline CDR1 and CDR2: MNHEY and SVGEGT. CDR3 protein: CASGRQQGADFNQPQHF. The CDR3 DNA sequence: TGTGCCAGCGGGCGACAGCAGGGGGCAGATTTCAATCAGCCCCAGCATTTT.

V usage is TRBV29-1 and J usage is TRBJ2-1; D call uncertain. The CDR3 consists of 15 residues. Per the germline V gene, CDR1 is SQVTM and CDR2 is ANQGSEA. Trimming removed 3 bases from V and 8 bases from J, with 20 bases in between. Here the CDR3 reads CSVDISSTQVDEQFF. DNA for the CDR3: TGCAGCGTTGACATCTCCTCCACCCAGGTGGATGAGCAGTTCTTC.

This clonotype was picked up many times. The rearrangement joins TRBV12-3 or TRBV12-4 to TRBJ1-5; D gene uncertain. This CDR3 is built from 14 residues. Trimming left V 2 bases short and J 1 base short, with 6 bases between. The CDR3 here is CASSLRQSNQPQHF. The DNA for the CDR3 is TGTGCCAGCAGTTTAAGGCAGAGCAATCAGCCCCAGCATTTT.

The table lists this clonotype with many counts. The chain links TRBV30 to TRBJ1-2; TRBD1 aligns across 7 bases. The CDR3 is 13 amino acids. CDR1 is GTSNPN, CDR2 SVGIG, per germline (reference sequence). The V and J ends lost 2 bases and 4 bases, in that order; junction bases with no gene match: 4. CDR3 sequence reads: CAWSPGTAYGYTF. CDR3 in DNA: TGTGCCTGGAGTCCCGGGACAGCCTATGGCTACACCTTC.

This clonotype has a count of ten or more. The chain recombines TRBV30 with TRBJ2-3; maybe TRBD2 (5 bases). The CDR3 is 13 residues long. Between the trimmed V and J ends, which lost 0 bases and 4 bases, there was a span of 8 bases. Germline V gives CDR1 GTSNPN, CDR2 SVGIG (reference sequence). In DNA form, the CDR3 reads TGTGCCTGGAGTGTACTAGGGTCAGATACGCAGTATTTT. Its translation is CAWSVLGSDTQYF.

This clonotype was counted ten times or more. V gene TRBV10-3 combines with J gene TRBJ2-7; D perhaps matches TRBD2 (6 bases). The CDR3 runs to 12 residues. V lost 8 bases and J lost 6, with 14 bases in between. CDR1 and CDR2 from the germline V gene are ENHRY and SYGVKD. The CDR3 DNA follows: TGTGCCATCCGGGACTCCTTGGGCGAGCAGTACTTC. This sequence encodes CAIRDSLGEQYF.